This is a list of T cell receptor beta chains from one sample in a study of blood T cells in healthy people across ages. Each CDR3 protein is one row after TCRdb ran MiXCR on the 5' RACE reads. The sample records roughly 700,000 distinct CDR3 sequences, approximately 50% being singletons. Sequences were obtained from blood. The source of these receptors is an older woman in good health. The CDR3 runs from the conserved cysteine through the conserved F or W. Part of the rows lack a size; the others show once, few, many or a class for expanded clones.

v_call: TRBV3-1; j_call: TRBJ2-7; clone_size: few; cdr3_aa: CASSHFDRSSYEQYF
v_call: TRBV27; j_call: TRBJ2-7; clone_size: few; cdr3_aa: CASTRGLGAYEQYF
v_call: TRBV28; j_call: TRBJ2-5; clone_size: few; cdr3_aa: CASSLLVVGQGGEQYF
v_call: TRBV14; j_call: TRBJ2-7; clone_size: .; cdr3_aa: CASSQGKGLLSYEQYF
v_call: TRBV6-2/TRBV6-3; j_call: TRBJ2-6; clone_size: few; cdr3_aa: CTSHELAPGGRSGANVLTF
v_call: TRBV20-1; j_call: TRBJ1-1; clone_size: .; cdr3_aa: CSGKLGLPNTEAFF
v_call: TRBV7-3; j_call: TRBJ2-1; clone_size: .; cdr3_aa: CASSSQGASSYNEQFF
v_call: TRBV5-1; j_call: TRBJ2-1; clone_size: .; cdr3_aa: CASTAITFRGLTGDEQFF
v_call: TRBV5-1; j_call: TRBJ1-4; clone_size: .; cdr3_aa: CASSFSGEELFF
v_call: TRBV19; j_call: TRBJ2-1; clone_size: .; cdr3_aa: CASSVSGSYNEQFF
v_call: TRBV3-1; j_call: TRBJ2-7; clone_size: few; cdr3_aa: CASSQGGRITKQYF
v_call: TRBV5-1; j_call: TRBJ2-3; clone_size: .; cdr3_aa: CASSFRGVPAGTQYF
v_call: TRBV9; j_call: TRBJ2-3; clone_size: .; cdr3_aa: CASSVAIGSDSTDTQYF
v_call: TRBV25-1; j_call: TRBJ1-2; clone_size: .; cdr3_aa: CASSFRGTSNYGYTF
v_call: TRBV29-1; j_call: TRBJ2-6; clone_size: .; cdr3_aa: CSVPLGDSGANVLTF
v_call: TRBV4-2; j_call: TRBJ2-7; clone_size: .; cdr3_aa: CASRDGTGTREQYF
v_call: TRBV29-1; j_call: TRBJ1-1; clone_size: .; cdr3_aa: CGVGPGTGGITEAFF
v_call: TRBV7-2; j_call: TRBJ2-7; clone_size: few; cdr3_aa: CASSPTSYEQYF
v_call: TRBV4-1; j_call: TRBJ1-2; clone_size: .; cdr3_aa: CASSQVGTGLGYTF
v_call: TRBV5-1; j_call: TRBJ1-1; clone_size: .; cdr3_aa: CAGSNGQPNTEAFF
v_call: TRBV7-9; j_call: TRBJ1-2; clone_size: .; cdr3_aa: CASSLRGWGYTF
v_call: TRBV28; j_call: TRBJ2-5; clone_size: .; cdr3_aa: CASGSGRGETQYF
v_call: TRBV20-1; j_call: TRBJ1-2; clone_size: .; cdr3_aa: CSARDPSGGFYGYTF
v_call: TRBV6-1; j_call: TRBJ2-5; clone_size: .; cdr3_aa: CASSALETQYF
v_call: TRBV7-2; j_call: TRBJ2-7; clone_size: .; cdr3_aa: CASSLIPVGGTEYEQYF
v_call: TRBV29-1; j_call: TRBJ2-3; clone_size: .; cdr3_aa: CSVAGLDVTQYF
v_call: TRBV7-8; j_call: TRBJ1-5; clone_size: .; cdr3_aa: CASSQDTYSNQPQHF
v_call: TRBV2; j_call: TRBJ1-1; clone_size: .; cdr3_aa: CASSASGIAGAFF
v_call: TRBV12-3/TRBV12-4; j_call: TRBJ2-3; clone_size: .; cdr3_aa: CASDSSTDTQYF
v_call: TRBV15; j_call: TRBJ2-5; clone_size: few; cdr3_aa: CATSRPGLGQETQYF
v_call: TRBV9; j_call: TRBJ1-1; clone_size: .; cdr3_aa: CASSVSKGQLNTEAFF
v_call: TRBV20-1; j_call: TRBJ2-7; clone_size: .; cdr3_aa: CSASSLHSSYEQYF
v_call: TRBV29-1; j_call: TRBJ2-3; clone_size: few; cdr3_aa: CSVEESGPDTQYF
v_call: TRBV28; j_call: TRBJ2-4; clone_size: few; cdr3_aa: CASSRSTAKNIQYF
v_call: TRBV20-1; j_call: TRBJ1-2; clone_size: .; cdr3_aa: CSASLGVGYTF
v_call: TRBV20-1; j_call: TRBJ2-5; clone_size: .; cdr3_aa: CSASEGKSKYQETQYF
v_call: TRBV7-9; j_call: TRBJ2-7; clone_size: .; cdr3_aa: CASSTSGLPYEQYF
v_call: TRBV10-3; j_call: TRBJ1-2; clone_size: few; cdr3_aa: CAISEVGTYYGYTF
v_call: TRBV7-2; j_call: TRBJ2-1; clone_size: .; cdr3_aa: CASSPWTSGRASNEQFF
v_call: TRBV5-1; j_call: TRBJ2-2; clone_size: .; cdr3_aa: CASSLQGANTGELFF
v_call: TRBV27; j_call: TRBJ2-7; clone_size: .; cdr3_aa: CATRGGGDEQYF
v_call: TRBV27; j_call: TRBJ1-1; clone_size: few; cdr3_aa: CASSLRPSVANTEAFF
v_call: TRBV30; j_call: TRBJ2-4; clone_size: .; cdr3_aa: CAWRGSGENWYF
v_call: TRBV4-2; j_call: TRBJ2-1; clone_size: few; cdr3_aa: CASSQDQRAHNEQFF
v_call: TRBV24-1; j_call: TRBJ2-3; clone_size: .; cdr3_aa: CATSDMGRAGTDTQYF
v_call: TRBV5-1; j_call: TRBJ2-7; clone_size: .; cdr3_aa: CASSWGTGEYEQYF
v_call: TRBV5-1; j_call: TRBJ2-1; clone_size: few; cdr3_aa: CASSLSGRPNEQFF
v_call: TRBV5-1; j_call: TRBJ2-3; clone_size: .; cdr3_aa: CASSLRTGTGGIDTQYF
v_call: TRBV28; j_call: TRBJ2-3; clone_size: .; cdr3_aa: CASRPVGLAGLSDTQYF
v_call: TRBV24-1; j_call: TRBJ2-3; clone_size: .; cdr3_aa: CATSDSRARDTQYF
v_call: TRBV29-1; j_call: TRBJ1-1; clone_size: few; cdr3_aa: CSVQQGRGTEAFF
v_call: TRBV7-9; j_call: TRBJ2-3; clone_size: .; cdr3_aa: CASSEMDGTDTQYF
v_call: TRBV29-1; j_call: TRBJ2-3; clone_size: .; cdr3_aa: CSAPRLGLDTQYF
v_call: TRBV29-1; j_call: TRBJ2-1; clone_size: .; cdr3_aa: CSVGWGGVNNEQFF
v_call: TRBV7-9; j_call: TRBJ2-3; clone_size: .; cdr3_aa: CASGHAADTQYF